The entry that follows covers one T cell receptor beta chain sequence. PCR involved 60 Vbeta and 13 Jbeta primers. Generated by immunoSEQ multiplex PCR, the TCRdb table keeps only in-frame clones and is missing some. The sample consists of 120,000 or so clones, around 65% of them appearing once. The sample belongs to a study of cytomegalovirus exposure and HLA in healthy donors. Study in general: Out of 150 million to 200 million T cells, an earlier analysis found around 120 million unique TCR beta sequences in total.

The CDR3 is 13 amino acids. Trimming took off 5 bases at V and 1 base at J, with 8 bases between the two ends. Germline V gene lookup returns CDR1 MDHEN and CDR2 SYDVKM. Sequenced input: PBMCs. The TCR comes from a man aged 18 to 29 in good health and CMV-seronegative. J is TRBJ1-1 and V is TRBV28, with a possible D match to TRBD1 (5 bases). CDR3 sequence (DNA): TGTGCCAGCAGTAGAGACAGGAACACTGAAGCTTTCTTT. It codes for CASSRDRNTEAFF.